These 12 T cell receptor beta chains came from one sample sequenced in a study of cytomegalovirus exposure and HLA in healthy donors. Libraries were prepared by immunoSEQ multiplex PCR; TCRdb keeps only in-frame clonotypes and omits some of them. Altogether over 50,000 clones are present, over 90% being singletons, with the ten largest covering about 5.2%. Sequencing input: PBMCs. All receptors come from a man aged 18 to 29 in good health and CMV-seropositive.

The CDR3 spells CASSQGAAGADTQYF. Here the CDR3 DNA reads TGTGCCAGCAGCCAGGGGGCGGCGGGAGCGGATACGCAGTATTTT. The gene calls are TRBV4-2 and TRBJ2-3; perhaps TRBD2 as D (7 bases). The germline V gene encodes CDR1 LGHNA and CDR2 YNFKEQ. The CDR3 is made up of 15 amino acids. The V end was cut by 3 bases, the J end by 6 bases, with 16 bases between.

The chain combines TRBV19 with TRBJ1-1; 12 nucleotides agree with TRBD1. The J segment lost 1 base and the V segment lost 6 bases, leaving 12 bases of the junction unmatched. Germline V CDR1 and CDR2: LNHDA, SQIVND (reference sequence). CDR3 size: 18 residues. CDR3 sequence reads: CASSEGQGAPAWNTEAFF. DNA for the CDR3: TGTGCCAGTAGCGAGGGACAGGGGGCCCCGGCATGGAACACTGAAGCTTTCTTT.

This clone was detected a few times. The chain couples TRBV30 to TRBJ2-7; no definite D call. Germline V gives CDR1 GTSNPN, CDR2 SVGIG (reference sequence). The CDR3 is 13 residues long. Trimming stripped 5 bases from V and 0 bases from J, with 11 bases between. The DNA of the CDR3 is TGTGCCTGGTCAGACTCCTCCTCCTACGAGCAGTACTTC. Its protein product is CAWSDSSSYEQYF.

The chain has TRBV6-5 and TRBJ2-1; D perhaps matches TRBD1 (6 bases). The germline gives CDR1 MNHEY, CDR2 SVGAGI. The CDR3 consists of 12 residues. Trimming took off 5 bases at V and 7 bases at J, with 9 bases between the two ends. The CDR3 loop is CASSITGNEQFF. Here the CDR3 DNA reads TGTGCCAGCAGTATTACAGGGAATGAGCAGTTCTTC.

The chain links TRBV10-3 to TRBJ1-1, with D perhaps matching TRBD1 (6 bases). Per germline, CDR1 ENHRY and CDR2 SYGVKD. V dropped 6 bases and J dropped 2 bases, with 19 bases sitting between them. There are 16 residues in the CDR3. CDR3 sequence: CAISSLSRGGNTEAFF. CDR3 nucleotide sequence: TGTGCCATCAGCTCCCTCAGTAGGGGGGGTAACACTGAAGCTTTCTTT.

The chain links TRBV27 to TRBJ2-5; D unclear. The V gene's germline CDR1 is MNHEY and CDR2 SMNVEV (reference sequence). CDR3 length: 12 amino acids. The germline V and J ends were trimmed by 3 bases and 2 bases, with 4 bases remaining between them. The CDR3 region is CASSFLQETQYF. The CDR3, as DNA: TGTGCCAGCAGTTTTCTTCAAGAGACCCAGTACTTC.

The chain recombines TRBV28 with TRBJ1-3, with 8 bases that match TRBD1. The CDR3 sequence is 17 residues long. The trim removed 6 bases at V and 3 bases at J, leaving 13 bases unmatched. Germline CDR1 reads MDHEN; CDR2 reads SYDVKM. The CDR3 reads CASSRHDAGGRGNTIYF. CDR3 sequence (DNA): TGTGCCAGCAGCAGACACGATGCAGGGGGCCGTGGAAACACCATATATTTT.

The chain employs TRBV4-1 and TRBJ1-4; TRBD1 matches at 11 bases. Per the germline V gene, CDR1 is MGHRA and CDR2 is YSYEKL. The CDR3 has 16 amino acids. The V segment lost 0 bases and the J segment 7 bases; nucleotides outside the gene matches: 4. Here the CDR3 reads CASSQDGGTGGEKLFF. The CDR3 nucleotides are TGCGCCAGCAGCCAAGATGGGGGGACAGGGGGTGAAAAACTGTTTTTT.

This clone was detected once. J is TRBJ2-1 and V is TRBV7-3; maybe TRBD2 (5 bases). This CDR3 is built from 13 residues. Trimming removed 5 bases at V and 4 bases at J, with 9 bases between. Per the germline V gene, CDR1 is SGHTA and CDR2 is FQGTGA. CDR3 bases: TGTGCCAGCAGCGCTACTAGTTACAATGAGCAGTTCTTC. This translates into CASSATSYNEQFF.

This chain links TRBV27 with TRBJ2-1, with TRBD2 matching 7 bases. The CDR3 sequence is 13 residues long. Germline V lookup: CDR1 MNHEY, CDR2 SMNVEV (reference sequence). With V trimmed by 8 bases and J by 1 base, 2 bases remained unmatched. For the CDR3, the DNA is TGTGCCAGCGCACTAGCGTCCTACAATGAGCAGTTCTTC. It is translated as CASALASYNEQFF.

The genes are TRBV7-2 and TRBJ1-3; D is possibly TRBD1 (6 bases). V was pared by 2 bases and J by 3 bases, with 8 bases between. The CDR3 runs 14 residues. Per germline, CDR1 SGHTA and CDR2 FQGNSA. CDR3 in amino acids: CASSLSRGGNTIYF. In nucleotides, the CDR3 is TGTGCCAGCAGCTTAAGCAGGGGTGGAAACACCATATATTTT.

The chain couples TRBV30 to TRBJ2-1; TRBD2 matches at 7 bases. The CDR3 has 14 amino acids. Germline loops: CDR1 GTSNPN, CDR2 SVGIG (reference sequence). The ends lost 4 bases at V and 7 bases at J; junction bases unmatched: 10. CDR3 region: CAWNPGLVRNEQFF. The CDR3 DNA is TGTGCCTGGAACCCCGGACTAGTACGGAATGAGCAGTTCTTC.